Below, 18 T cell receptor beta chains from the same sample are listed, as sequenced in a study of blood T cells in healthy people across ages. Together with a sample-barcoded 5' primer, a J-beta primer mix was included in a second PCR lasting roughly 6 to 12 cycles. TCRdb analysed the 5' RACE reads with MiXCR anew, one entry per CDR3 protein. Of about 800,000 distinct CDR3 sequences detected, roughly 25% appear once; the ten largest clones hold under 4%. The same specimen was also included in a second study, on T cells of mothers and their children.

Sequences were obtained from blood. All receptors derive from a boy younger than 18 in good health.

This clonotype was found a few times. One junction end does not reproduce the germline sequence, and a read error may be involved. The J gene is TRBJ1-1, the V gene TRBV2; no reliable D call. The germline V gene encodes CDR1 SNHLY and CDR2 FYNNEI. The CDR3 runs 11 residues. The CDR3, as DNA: TGTGCCAGTAGTGCGTTAGATCAAGCTTTCTTT. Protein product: CASSALDQAFF.

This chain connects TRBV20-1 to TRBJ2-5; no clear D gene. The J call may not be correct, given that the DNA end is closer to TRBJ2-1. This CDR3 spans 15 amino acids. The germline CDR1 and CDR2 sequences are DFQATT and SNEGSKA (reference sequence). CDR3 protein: CSAGTKQAPGNEQFF. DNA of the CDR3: TGCAGTGCTGGTACCAAGCAGGCCCCGGGCAATGAGCAGTTCTTC.

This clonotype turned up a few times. The CDR3 region has the DNA TGTGCCAGCAGTCTCACCGGGACAGGGGGTGAAGCTTTCTTT. It encodes CASSLTGTGGEAFF. The chain joins TRBV28 to TRBJ1-1; 11 bases agree with TRBD1. CDR3 size: 14 residues. V trimming: 5 bases; J trimming: 7 bases; junction bases outside the gene matches: 6. Germline lookup yields CDR1 MDHEN and CDR2 SYDVKM.

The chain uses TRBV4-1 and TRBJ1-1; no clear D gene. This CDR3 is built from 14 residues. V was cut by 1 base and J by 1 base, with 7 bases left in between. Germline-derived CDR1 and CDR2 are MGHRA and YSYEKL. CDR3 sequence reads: CASSQGPGNTEAFF. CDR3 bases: TGCGCCAGCAGCCAAGGACCGGGGAACACTGAAGCTTTCTTT.

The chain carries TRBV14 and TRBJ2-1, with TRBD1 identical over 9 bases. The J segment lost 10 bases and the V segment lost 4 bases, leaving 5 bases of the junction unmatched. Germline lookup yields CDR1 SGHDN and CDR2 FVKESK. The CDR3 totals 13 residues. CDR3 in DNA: TGTGCCAGCAGCCTCCCTGGACAGGGGGAGCAGTTCTTC. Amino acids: CASSLPGQGEQFF.

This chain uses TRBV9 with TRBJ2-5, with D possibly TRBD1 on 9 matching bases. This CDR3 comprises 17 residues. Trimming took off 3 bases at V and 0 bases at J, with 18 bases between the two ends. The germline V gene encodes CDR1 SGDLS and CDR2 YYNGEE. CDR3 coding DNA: TGTGCCAGCAGCGAGCGGGGGACAGGGATTTACCAAGAGACCCAGTACTTC. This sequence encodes CASSERGTGIYQETQYF.

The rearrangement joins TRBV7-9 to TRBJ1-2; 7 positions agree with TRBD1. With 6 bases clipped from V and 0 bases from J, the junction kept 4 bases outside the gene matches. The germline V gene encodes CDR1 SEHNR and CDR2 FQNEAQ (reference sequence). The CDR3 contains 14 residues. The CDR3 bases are TGTGCCAGCAGGAAAGGACAGGCTAACTATGGCTACACCTTC. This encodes CASRKGQANYGYTF.

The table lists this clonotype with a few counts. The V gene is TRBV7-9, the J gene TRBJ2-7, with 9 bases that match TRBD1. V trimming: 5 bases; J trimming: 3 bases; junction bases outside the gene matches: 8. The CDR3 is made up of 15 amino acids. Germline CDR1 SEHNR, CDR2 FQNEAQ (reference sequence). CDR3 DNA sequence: TGTGCCAGCAGCGCACAGGGGGCTCTGGACTACGAGCAGTACTTC. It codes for CASSAQGALDYEQYF. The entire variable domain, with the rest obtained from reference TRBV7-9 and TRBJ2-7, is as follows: DTGVSQNPRHKITKRGQNVTFRCDPISEHNRLYWYRQTLGQGPEFLTYFQNEAQLEKSRLLSDRFSAERPKGSFSTLEIQRTEQGDSAMYLCASSAQGALDYEQYFGPGTRLTVT.

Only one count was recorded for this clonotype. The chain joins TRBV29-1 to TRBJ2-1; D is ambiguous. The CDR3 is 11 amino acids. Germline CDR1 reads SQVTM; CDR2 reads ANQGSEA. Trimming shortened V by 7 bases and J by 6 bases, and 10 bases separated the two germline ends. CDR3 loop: CSAAEINEQFF. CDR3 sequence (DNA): TGCAGCGCCGCAGAGATCAATGAGCAGTTCTTC.

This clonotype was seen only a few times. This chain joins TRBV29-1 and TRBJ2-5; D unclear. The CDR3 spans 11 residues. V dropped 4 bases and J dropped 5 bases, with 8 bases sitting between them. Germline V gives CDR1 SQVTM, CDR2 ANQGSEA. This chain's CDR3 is CSVALGETQYF. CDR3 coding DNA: TGCAGCGTTGCCTTGGGGGAGACCCAGTACTTC.

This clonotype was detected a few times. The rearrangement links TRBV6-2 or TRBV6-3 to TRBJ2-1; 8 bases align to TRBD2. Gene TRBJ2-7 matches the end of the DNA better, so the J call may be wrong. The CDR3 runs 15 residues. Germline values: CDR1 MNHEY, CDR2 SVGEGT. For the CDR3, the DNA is TGTGCCAGCACCCAACTAGCGGTGCAATCCTACGAGCAGTACTTC. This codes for CASTQLAVQSYEQYF.

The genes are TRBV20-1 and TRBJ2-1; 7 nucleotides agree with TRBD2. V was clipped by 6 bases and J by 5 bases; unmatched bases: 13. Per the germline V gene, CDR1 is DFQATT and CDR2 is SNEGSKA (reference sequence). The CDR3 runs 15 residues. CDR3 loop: CSAATSPSPNNEQFF. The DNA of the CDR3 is TGCAGTGCGGCGACTAGCCCATCACCTAACAATGAGCAGTTCTTC.

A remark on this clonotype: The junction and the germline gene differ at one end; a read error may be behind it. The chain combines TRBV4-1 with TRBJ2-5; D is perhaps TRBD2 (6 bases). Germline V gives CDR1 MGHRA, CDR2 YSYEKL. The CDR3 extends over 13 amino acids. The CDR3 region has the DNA TGCGCCAGCAGCCACGGGGGAAGAGAGGCCCAGTACTTC. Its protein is CASSHGGREAQYF.

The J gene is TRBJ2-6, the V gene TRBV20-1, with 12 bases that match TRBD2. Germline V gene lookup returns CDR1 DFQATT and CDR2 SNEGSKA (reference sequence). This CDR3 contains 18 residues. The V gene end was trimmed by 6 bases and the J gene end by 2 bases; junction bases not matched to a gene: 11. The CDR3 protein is CSAKVSSGGAAGANVLTF. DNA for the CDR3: TGCAGTGCAAAAGTGTCTAGCGGGGGGGCCGCTGGGGCCAACGTCCTGACTTTC.

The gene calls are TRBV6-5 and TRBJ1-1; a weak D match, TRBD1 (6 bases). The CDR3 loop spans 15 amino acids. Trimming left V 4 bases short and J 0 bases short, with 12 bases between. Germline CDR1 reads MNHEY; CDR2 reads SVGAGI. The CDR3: CASSLNRDMNTEAFF. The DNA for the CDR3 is TGTGCCAGCAGTTTGAACAGGGACATGAACACTGAAGCTTTCTTT.

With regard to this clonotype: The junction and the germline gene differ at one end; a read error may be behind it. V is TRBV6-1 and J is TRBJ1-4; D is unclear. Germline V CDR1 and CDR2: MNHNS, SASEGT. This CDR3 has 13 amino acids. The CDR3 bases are TGTGCCATCAGTGAAGGGTTTGCTGAAAAACTGTTTTTT. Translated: CAISEGFAEKLFF.

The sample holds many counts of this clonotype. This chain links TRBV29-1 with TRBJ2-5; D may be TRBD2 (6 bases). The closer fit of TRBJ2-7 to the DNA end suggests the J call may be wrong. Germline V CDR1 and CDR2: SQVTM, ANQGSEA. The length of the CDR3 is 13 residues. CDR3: CSVRQGGAYEQYF. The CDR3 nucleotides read TGCAGCGTAAGACAAGGAGGGGCCTACGAGCAGTACTTC.

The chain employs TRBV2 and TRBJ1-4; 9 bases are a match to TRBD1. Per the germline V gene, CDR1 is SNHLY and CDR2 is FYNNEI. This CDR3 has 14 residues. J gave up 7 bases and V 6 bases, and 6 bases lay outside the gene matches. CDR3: CASRPGTGFEKLFF. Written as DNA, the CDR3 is TGTGCCAGCAGGCCCGGGACAGGGTTTGAAAAACTGTTTTTT.